The sequence of this T cell receptor beta chain was determined in a study of CD8+CD57+ T cells in acquired aplastic anemia. In the study overall: CD4+ and CD8+ cells, once sorted, gave DNA averaging approximately 3 ug.

Study-wide results and caveats: There were roughly 28 CD8+ CDR3 sequences that occurred in both patients and controls. CD8+ Simpson's diversity in patients was not significantly different from that in controls.

There are 13 residues in the CDR3. CDR1 and CDR2 (germline): KGHSH, LQKENI. The germline V and J ends were trimmed by 3 bases and 3 bases, with 8 bases remaining between them. Patients chosen for sequencing had CD8+CD57+ cells that had expanded, as shown by flow cytometry. Notes on this clonotype: The antigen remains undetermined.

For CDR3 and TCR beta VDJ profiling, genomic DNA was the template used. MiXCR, applied by TCRdb to the reads, yields one record per CDR3 protein. The profile shows around 180,000 distinct CDR3 sequences, 48% of them singletons. The sequenced sample was sorted CD4+, CD8+, or CD8+CD57+ T cells (not recorded which) from PBMCs. The source is a human donor with aplastic anemia. The chain joins TRBV18 to TRBJ2-5; no clear D gene. The CDR3 region is CASSPYGEETQYF. The CDR3 nucleotides read TGTGCCAGCTCACCGTATGGGGAAGAGACCCAGTACTTC. The whole variable domain, remainder taken from reference TRBV18 and TRBJ2-5, is NAGVMQNPRHLVRRRGQEARLRCSPMKGHSHVYWYRQLPEEGLKFMVYLQKENIIDESGMPKERFSAEFPKEGPSILRIQQVVRGDSAAYFCASSPYGEETQYFGPGTRLLVL.